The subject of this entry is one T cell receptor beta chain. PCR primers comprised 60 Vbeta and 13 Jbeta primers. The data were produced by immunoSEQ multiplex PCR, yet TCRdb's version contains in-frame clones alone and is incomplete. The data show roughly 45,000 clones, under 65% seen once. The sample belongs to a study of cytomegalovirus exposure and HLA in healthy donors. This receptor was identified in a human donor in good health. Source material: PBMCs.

The CDR3 loop reads CATSRGPTGDPNTGELFF. As DNA, the CDR3 is TGTGCCACCAGCAGAGGACCAACAGGGGACCCGAACACCGGGGAGCTGTTTTTT. The chain links TRBV15 to TRBJ2-2; 7 nucleotides line up with TRBD1. The CDR3 runs to 18 residues. The V gene end was trimmed by 1 base and the J gene end by 0 bases; junction bases not matched to a gene: 8. The V gene's germline CDR1 is LNHNV and CDR2 YYDKDF (reference sequence). Full variable domain (missing parts from reference TRBV15 and TRBJ2-2): DAMVIQNPRYQVTQFGKPVTLSCSQTLNHNVMYWYQQKSSQAPKLLFHYYDKDFNNEADTPDNFQSRRPNTSFCFLDIRSPGLGDTAMYLCATSRGPTGDPNTGELFFGEGSRLTVL.